The rows below give T cell receptor beta chains drawn from one sample of a study of shared clonotypes between healthy human individuals. Data came from immunoSEQ multiplex PCR; TCRdb stores just in-frame clones and leaves some out. The sample contains 760,000 or so clones, about 96% of which appear only once. Material: naive CD8+ T cells sorted from blood. Receptors originate from a man aged 30 to 45 in good health. CDR3s include the opening cysteine and the closing phenylalanine or tryptophan. D genes are given only for firm matches. Expanded clones are given a class, and other clones once, few, many or no size at all.

clone size	V gene	J gene	D gene	CDR3 DNA	CDR3 protein
NA	TRBV6-1	TRBJ2-2	NA	TGTGCCAGCTGGGGACGCGCGAACACCGGGGAGCTGTTTTTT	CASWGRANTGELFF
NA	TRBV7-9	TRBJ1-1	NA	TGTGCCACCGAAGTGGGGTCCACTGAAGCTTTCTTT	CATEVGSTEAFF
NA	TRBV2	TRBJ1-3	NA	TGTGCCAGCAGTGATACCGAAGACTCTGGAAACACCATATATTTT	CASSDTEDSGNTIYF
NA	TRBV9	TRBJ1-2	TRBD1	TGTGCCAGCAGAGACGCGGGACAGAGGAACTATGGCTACACCTTC	CASRDAGQRNYGYTF
NA	TRBV6-6	TRBJ2-7	TRBD1	TGTGCCAGCAGTTCCGACAGGGGATTAGGCTACGAGCAGTACTTC	CASSSDRGLGYEQYF
few	TRBV11-2	TRBJ2-5	NA	TGTGCCAGCAGCGTAGCGGACAGCCAAGAGACCCAGTACTTC	CASSVADSQETQYF
once	TRBV29-1	TRBJ2-7	NA	TGCAGCGTTGAATATGGTAGCTCCTACGAGCAGTACTTC	CSVEYGSSYEQYF
NA	TRBV6-1	TRBJ2-3	TRBD1	TGTGCCAGCAGTGAAGACTGGACAGGGGGCCCAGATACGCAGTATTTT	CASSEDWTGGPDTQYF
NA	TRBV6-5	TRBJ2-3	NA	TGTGCCAGCAGTTACTCGCCCGGTAACTGCACAGATACGCAGTATTTT	CASSYSPGNCTDTQYF
NA	TRBV27	TRBJ2-7	NA	TGTGCCAGCAGTTTGGGCCCCGACAGGTATAGCTCCTACGAGCAGTACTTC	CASSLGPDRYSSYEQYF
NA	TRBV19	TRBJ1-1	NA	TGTGCCAGTGACATGGGAGCTGAAGCTTTCTTT	CASDMGAEAFF
NA	TRBV27	TRBJ2-7	NA	TGTGCCAGCAGTTTATCGAGAGGGGCCGAGCAGTACTTC	CASSLSRGAEQYF
NA	TRBV7-9	TRBJ2-7	TRBD1	TGTGCCAGCAGCTCGGACAGGACGTACGAGCAGTACTTC	CASSSDRTYEQYF
NA	TRBV14	TRBJ2-7	NA	TGTGCCAGCAGCCAAGATGTCGGCAGTATTTTATACGAGCAGTACTTC	CASSQDVGSILYEQYF
NA	TRBV29-1	TRBJ2-1	NA	TGCAGCGTGTTGATGACCGACCTCAATGAGCAGTTCTTC	CSVLMTDLNEQFF
NA	TRBV28	TRBJ2-5	NA	TGTGCCAGCAGTTTGGACAGTTTCGAGACCCAGTACTTC	CASSLDSFETQYF
NA	TRBV27	TRBJ2-1	TRBD2	TGTGCCAGCAGCCAGGGACTAGCGGAGTACAATGAGCAGTTCTTC	CASSQGLAEYNEQFF
NA	TRBV11-2	TRBJ2-7	NA	TGTGCCAGCAGCTTTTTTCCAGGGGGAGGAAACGAGCAGTACTTC	CASSFFPGGGNEQYF
NA	TRBV30	TRBJ1-2	TRBD1	TGTGCCTGGAGTGTAAGGGACCCCCGGACAGGGGGCGATGGCTACACCTTC	CAWSVRDPRTGGDGYTF
NA	TRBV7-6	TRBJ2-7	TRBD1	TGTGCCAGCAGCTTTGGACAGGGCTCCTACGAGCAGTACTTC	CASSFGQGSYEQYF
NA	TRBV18	TRBJ2-3	TRBD2	TGTGCCAGCTCACAAAATGCGGGAGCATCAGATACGCAGTATTTT	CASSQNAGASDTQYF
once	TRBV7-6	TRBJ2-7	NA	TGTGCCAGCAGCTCAGGGGTTGGAGCCTACGAGCAGTACTTC	CASSSGVGAYEQYF
NA	TRBV7-8	TRBJ2-1	TRBD2	TGTGCCAGCAGGTTAGCGGGCCGGGAGCAGTTCTTC	CASRLAGREQFF
NA	TRBV7-9	TRBJ2-7	TRBD1	TGTGCCAGCAGCGCAGACAGGGACGAGCAGTACTTC	CASSADRDEQYF
NA	TRBV28	TRBJ2-7	NA	TGTGCCAGCATGGGCAGTTCTTACGAGCAGTACTTC	CASMGSSYEQYF
NA	TRBV7-1	TRBJ2-2	TRBD2	TGTGCCAGCAGCTCGGGGTCAGATCCTCCGGGACTAGCGGGAGATGGGGGGGACACCGGGGAGCTGTTTTTT	CASSSGSDPPGLAGDGGDTGELFF
NA	TRBV15	TRBJ2-7	TRBD1	TGTGCCAGCGCGGAACAGGGGCAGAATGGCTACGAGCAGTACTTC	CASAEQGQNGYEQYF
NA	TRBV25-1	TRBJ2-1	TRBD2	TGTGCCAGCAGTGCCACCGGGACTAGGCATCCGCCGTTCTTC	CASSATGTRHPPFF
NA	TRBV19	TRBJ2-7	TRBD1	TGTGCCAGTAGTGCCGCGTGGGACAGTATATACGAGCAGTACTTC	CASSAAWDSIYEQYF
NA	TRBV9	TRBJ2-3	NA	TGTGCCAGCAGCGTAGGAGGCGGGGCTAAGCTCACAGATACGCAGTATTTT	CASSVGGGAKLTDTQYF
NA	TRBV7-9	TRBJ2-5	TRBD1	TGTGCCAGCAGCCACAAACCGGGACAGGGGGGCTACTTC	CASSHKPGQGGYF
NA	TRBV7-9	TRBJ2-3	TRBD2	TGTGCCAGCAGCCAGACTAGCGGGAGGGCCGGAGATACGCAGTATTTT	CASSQTSGRAGDTQYF